Listed below are T cell receptor beta chains from one sample, sequenced in a study of control samples from healthy donors and cancer patients. Sequencing was performed with immunoSEQ multiplex PCR; in TCRdb, only in-frame clones are kept and a portion is missing. The sample gives under 200,000 clones, over 85% of which show up once; under 8.5% is in the top ten. Sequenced material: blood. The receptors come from a woman aged 40 to 50 in good health. The CDR3 runs from the conserved cysteine through the conserved F or W. The D gene is left open where the match is weak. Clone size is shown for a subset of rows, as once, few, many or a class of expanded clone.

V gene,clone size,D gene,J gene,CDR3 protein,CDR3 DNA
TRBV13,-,-,TRBJ2-1,CASGLVGRWFF,TGTGCCAGCGGGCTGGTGGGTAGGTGGTTCTTC
TRBV2,-,TRBD2,TRBJ2-1,CASMRISGSNEQFF,TGTGCCAGCATGAGGATTAGCGGGAGTAATGAGCAGTTCTTC
TRBV11-2,-,-,TRBJ1-1,CASSSQGVGAEAFF,TGTGCCAGCAGCTCTCAAGGGGTCGGCGCTGAAGCTTTCTTT
TRBV11-1,-,-,TRBJ2-7,CASSYATGSYEQYF,TGTGCCAGCAGCTACGCAACAGGGTCCTACGAGCAGTACTTC
TRBV9,-,-,TRBJ1-1,CASSAAPDPSTTEAFF,TGTGCCAGCAGCGCAGCCCCGGACCCCTCAACCACTGAAGCTTTCTTT
TRBV7-9,few,-,TRBJ1-6,CASSLASGNSPLHF,TGTGCCAGCAGCTTAGCGTCAGGGAATTCACCCCTCCACTTT
TRBV7-2,-,-,TRBJ1-6,CASSLGGESYNSPLHF,TGTGCCAGCAGCCTGGGGGGAGAATCCTATAATTCACCCCTCCACTTT
TRBV4-3,-,-,TRBJ2-3,CASSPSSTDTQYF,TGCGCCAGCAGCCCCTCTAGCACAGATACGCAGTATTTT
TRBV27,-,-,TRBJ1-3,CASSLGGRLSGNTIYF,TGTGCCAGCAGTTTAGGAGGGCGACTCTCTGGAAACACCATATATTTT
TRBV9,-,-,TRBJ1-2,CASSRVLPLYYGYTF,TGTGCCAGCAGCCGGGTCCTCCCTTTGTACTATGGCTACACCTTC
TRBV6-2/TRBV6-3,-,-,TRBJ2-3,CASSYRLQNGDTQYF,TGTGCCAGCAGTTATCGACTCCAAAATGGGGATACGCAGTATTTT
TRBV6-1,-,TRBD1,TRBJ2-7,CASSEGTGPYEQYF,TGTGCCAGCAGTGAAGGGACAGGACCCTACGAGCAGTACTTC
TRBV5-6,-,-,TRBJ1-4,CASSLGVGDGSNEKLFF,TGTGCCAGCAGCTTGGGGGTAGGGGACGGAAGCAATGAAAAACTGTTTTTT